The 26 T cell receptor beta chains below all came from one sample that was sequenced in a study of blood T cell repertoires in COVID-19. Repertoires were generated with immunoSEQ multiplex PCR, while TCRdb's copy carries only in-frame clones and drops some. The sample shows about 320,000 clones, around 90% of them seen only once. The sample consisted of PBMCs or T cells enriched from blood (not recorded which). Receptor source: a man aged 60-69 years who had recovered from COVID-19.

The rearrangement links TRBV5-1 to TRBJ2-1, with 7 bases lining up with TRBD2. The CDR3 is 15 amino acids. After removal of 2 bases from V and 8 bases from J, the junction contained 10 bases not matched to a gene. In germline, CDR1 is SGHRS, CDR2 YFSETQ. The CDR3 loop is CASSFRTRNFDEQFF. In DNA, the CDR3 is TGCGCCAGCAGCTTCCGGACTAGAAATTTCGATGAGCAGTTCTTC.

This chain connects TRBV5-4 to TRBJ1-2, with D possibly TRBD1 on 5 matching bases. Germline-derived CDR1 and CDR2 are SGHNT and YYREEE (reference sequence). Trimming removed 3 bases from V and 5 bases from J, with 14 bases in between. CDR3 size: 14 residues. The CDR3 is CASSSREGLYGYTF. In DNA, the CDR3 is TGTGCCAGCAGCTCCCGGGAGGGGCTGTATGGCTACACCTTC.

The chain joins TRBV19 to TRBJ1-5; D uncertain. This CDR3 contains 13 residues. Trimming removed 0 bases from V and 11 bases from J, with 11 bases in between. Germline assignment: CDR1 LNHDA and CDR2 SQIVND (reference sequence). CDR3 loop: CASSIENVGAQHF. The CDR3, as DNA: TGTGCCAGTAGTATAGAGAATGTGGGAGCCCAGCATTTT.

CDR3 in amino acids: CASSMAVRGQQHF. In nucleotides, the CDR3 is TGTGCCAGTAGTATGGCAGTCAGGGGTCAACAGCATTTT. The chain links TRBV19 to TRBJ1-5; a possible D gene is TRBD1 (6 bases). CDR1 and CDR2 (germline): LNHDA, SQIVND (reference sequence). CDR3 size: 13 residues. The germline V and J ends were trimmed by 3 bases and 13 bases, with 16 bases remaining between them.

This clone was recorded only once. V usage is TRBV5-6 and J usage is TRBJ2-2, with D possibly TRBD1 on 6 matching bases. Trimming shortened V by 0 bases and J by 2 bases, and 14 bases separated the two germline ends. This CDR3 has 17 residues. Germline lookup yields CDR1 SGHDT and CDR2 YYEEEE. CDR3 region: CASSLGAGTTNTGELFF. The CDR3 nucleotides read TGTGCCAGCAGCTTGGGGGCCGGGACAACAAACACCGGGGAGCTGTTTTTT.

The chain links TRBV28 to TRBJ2-1, with D tentatively TRBD2 (6 bases). This CDR3 contains 13 residues. V dropped 6 bases and J dropped 6 bases, with 12 bases sitting between them. CDR1 is MDHEN and CDR2 is SYDVKM in the germline V gene. The chain's CDR3 is CASRLGGGNEQFF. CDR3 nucleotide sequence: TGTGCCAGCAGGTTGGGGGGAGGCAATGAGCAGTTCTTC.

This chain links TRBV2 with TRBJ2-3; TRBD2 aligns across 8 bases. This CDR3 is built from 15 residues. J was trimmed by 4 bases and V by 5 bases; bases with no gene match: 8. Germline lookup yields CDR1 SNHLY and CDR2 FYNNEI. CDR3: CASSSGGGPSDTQYF. The CDR3 bases are TGTGCCAGCAGTAGCGGGGGAGGGCCGTCAGATACGCAGTATTTT.

The chain combines TRBV19 with TRBJ2-7; 12 nucleotides align to TRBD1. The CDR3 sequence is 16 residues long. With 5 bases clipped from V and 3 bases from J, the junction kept 8 bases outside the gene matches. CDR1 and CDR2 from the germline V gene are LNHDA and SQIVND (reference sequence). The CDR3, as DNA: TGTGCCAGTAGTCGGGGGGACAGGGGGCCCTTCTACGAGCAGTACTTC. Amino acids: CASSRGDRGPFYEQYF.

The chain links TRBV28 to TRBJ1-5; 7 bases agree with TRBD1. With V trimmed by 3 bases and J by 1 base, 6 bases remained unmatched. Germline CDR1 and CDR2: MDHEN and SYDVKM. The CDR3 is 16 amino acids. CDR3 coding DNA: TGTGCCAGCAGTTTTAGGGGGCTACGGAGCAATCAGCCCCAGCATTTT. Its protein product is CASSFRGLRSNQPQHF.

V usage is TRBV28 and J usage is TRBJ2-1, with TRBD2 matching over 13 bases. The CDR3 has 16 residues. Trimming took 5 bases from V and 2 from J; bases not matched to a gene: 3. Germline V CDR1 and CDR2: MDHEN, SYDVKM. CDR3 residues: CASSRGLAGPYNEQFF. The CDR3 DNA follows: TGTGCCAGCAGTAGGGGACTAGCGGGGCCCTACAATGAGCAGTTCTTC. Supplemented by reference TRBV28 and TRBJ2-1, the full variable domain reads DVKVTQSSRYLVKRTGEKVFLECVQDMDHENMFWYRQDPGLGLRLIYFSYDVKMKEKGDIPEGYSVSREKKERFSLILESASTNQTSMYLCASSRGLAGPYNEQFFGPGTRLTVL.

The chain recombines TRBV9 with TRBJ2-7; TRBD1 matches at 8 bases. Germline V CDR1 and CDR2: SGDLS, YYNGEE. Trimming removed 4 bases from V and 1 base from J; junction bases left unmatched: 7. The CDR3 is 15 residues long. The CDR3 sequence is CASSQTGDPSYEQYF. The DNA of the CDR3 is TGTGCCAGCAGCCAGACAGGGGATCCGTCCTACGAGCAGTACTTC.

Worth noting for this clone: Other DNA sequences of this sample code for an identical CDR3. The J gene is TRBJ2-7, the V gene TRBV11-2; 8 bases fit TRBD2. There are 14 residues in the CDR3. Per germline, CDR1 SGHAT and CDR2 FQNNGV. V trimming: 3 bases; J trimming: 2 bases; junction bases outside the gene matches: 3. The chain's CDR3 is CASSFTSGTYEQYF. The CDR3 DNA is TGTGCCAGCAGCTTTACTAGCGGAACCTACGAGCAGTACTTC.

V gene TRBV5-8 combines with J gene TRBJ2-1; D not certain. Deletions cut 4 bases from V and 2 bases from J, with 16 bases between. Germline assignment: CDR1 SGHTS and CDR2 YDEGEE. The CDR3 loop spans 16 amino acids. The CDR3 sequence: CASSAPTLQTYNEQFF. The CDR3 DNA is TGTGCCAGCAGCGCCCCGACTCTCCAAACCTACAATGAGCAGTTCTTC.

The rearrangement links TRBV6-2 or TRBV6-3 to TRBJ2-7, with TRBD1 as a possible D gene (5 bases). Per germline, CDR1 MNHEY and CDR2 SVGEGT. There are 17 residues in the CDR3. The V and J ends lost 6 bases and 4 bases respectively, with 25 bases between them. CDR3 nucleotide sequence: TGTGCCAGCAGCCCCTTATGGGGCCCAAGAGAGTGGTACGAGCAGTACTTC. It translates to CASSPLWGPREWYEQYF.

The chain has TRBV7-2 and TRBJ2-1, with 7 bases matching TRBD1. J was trimmed by 9 bases and V by 3 bases; bases with no gene match: 5. This CDR3 is built from 13 residues. Germline V gene sequence: CDR1 SGHTA, CDR2 FQGNSA. The CDR3 DNA is TGTGCCAGCAGCTTCCAAGGGGGCGCTGAGCAGTTCTTC. As protein: CASSFQGGAEQFF.

The chain combines TRBV3-1 (or the pseudogene TRBV3-2) with TRBJ2-7, with 15 bases matching TRBD2. This CDR3 is 16 amino acids long. V shed 4 bases, J shed 3 bases, and the junction held 4 bases outside the gene matches. In germline, CDR1 is LGHDT, CDR2 YNNKEL (reference sequence). Here the CDR3 reads CASSPGLAGGYYEQYF. CDR3 nucleotide sequence: TGTGCCAGCAGCCCCGGACTAGCGGGAGGGTACTACGAGCAGTACTTC.

J is TRBJ2-5 and V is TRBV7-2, with D maybe TRBD1 (6 bases). CDR1 is SGHTA, CDR2 FQGNSA, per germline. The CDR3 runs 15 residues. V lost 5 bases to trimming and J lost 5 bases, with 18 bases between them. CDR3 sequence: CASSVSGVWGETQYF. DNA of the CDR3: TGTGCCAGCAGCGTGTCAGGGGTCTGGGGGGAGACCCAGTACTTC.

The genes are TRBV28 and TRBJ1-6, with D tentatively TRBD1 (5 bases). The CDR3 is made up of 16 amino acids. CDR1 and CDR2 (germline): MDHEN, SYDVKM. V was shortened by 2 bases and J by 6 bases, with 14 bases between the two germline ends. Here the CDR3 DNA reads TGTGCCAGCAGTTTAATATCAGGGTACGGTAATTCACCCCTCCACTTT. It encodes CASSLISGYGNSPLHF. The full variable domain, completed using reference TRBV28 and TRBJ1-6, is DVKVTQSSRYLVKRTGEKVFLECVQDMDHENMFWYRQDPGLGLRLIYFSYDVKMKEKGDIPEGYSVSREKKERFSLILESASTNQTSMYLCASSLISGYGNSPLHFGNGTRLTVT.

V gene TRBV6-5 combines with J gene TRBJ2-5; 7 positions agree with TRBD2. The CDR3 totals 14 residues. CDR1 is MNHEY and CDR2 is SVGAGI in the germline V gene. J gave up 2 bases and V 7 bases, and 7 bases lay outside the gene matches. CDR3 DNA sequence: TGTGCCAGCATATCGCGGGGGACTCAAGAGACCCAGTACTTC. Its protein is CASISRGTQETQYF.

J is TRBJ2-1 and V is TRBV29-1; D gene uncertain. CDR3 length: 10 residues. Trimming pared 5 bases from V and 4 bases from J, leaving 3 bases between. Germline CDR1 reads SQVTM; CDR2 reads ANQGSEA. In DNA, the CDR3 is TGCAGCGTTACATACAATGAGCAGTTCTTC. Translated: CSVTYNEQFF.

The chain recombines TRBV24-1 with TRBJ1-1; 8 bases fit TRBD1. CDR1 is KGHDR and CDR2 is SFDVKD in the germline V gene. This CDR3 has 14 residues. Trimming took 4 bases from V and 8 from J; bases not matched to a gene: 8. The chain's CDR3 is CATSDPGTGEEAFF. The CDR3 DNA reads TGTGCCACCAGTGACCCCGGGACAGGTGAAGAAGCTTTCTTT.

This chain uses TRBV5-1 with TRBJ2-3; 10 positions agree with TRBD2. Trimming cost V 3 bases and J 3 bases; bases outside gene matches: 7. Germline assignment: CDR1 SGHRS and CDR2 YFSETQ. The CDR3 is 16 amino acids. CDR3 protein: CASSSASGSTTDTQYF. CDR3 bases: TGCGCCAGCAGCTCAGCTAGCGGGAGTACGACAGATACGCAGTATTTT.

The rearrangement links TRBV9 to TRBJ2-3; D not certain. Germline-derived CDR1 and CDR2 are SGDLS and YYNGEE. This CDR3 has 11 residues. Trimming took 7 bases from V and 2 from J, leaving 5 bases between them. This CDR3 reads CASSNTDTQYF. As DNA, the CDR3 is TGTGCCAGCTCAAACACAGATACGCAGTATTTT.

This clone turned up a few times. The chain employs TRBV9 and TRBJ2-1; TRBD1 is a possible D gene (5 bases). Germline V CDR1 and CDR2: SGDLS, YYNGEE. The length of the CDR3 is 13 residues. V lost 2 bases and J lost 10, with 13 bases in between. The CDR3 sequence: CASSVTAPGEQFF. Here the CDR3 DNA reads TGTGCCAGCAGCGTGACAGCTCCAGGGGAGCAGTTCTTC.

The V call is TRBV5-1, the J call TRBJ2-3; D may be TRBD2 (5 bases). CDR1 is SGHRS, CDR2 YFSETQ, per germline. This CDR3 is built from 16 residues. Trimming cost V 0 bases and J 0 bases, with 11 bases left between them. The CDR3 is CASSLGGLASTDTQYF. The CDR3 DNA sequence: TGCGCCAGCAGCTTGGGCGGACTTGCTAGCACAGATACGCAGTATTTT. The full variable domain, its missing parts supplied by reference TRBV5-1 and TRBJ2-3, is KAGVTQTPRYLIKTRGQQVTLSCSPISGHRSVSWYQQTPGQGLQFLFEYFSETQRNKGNFPGRFSGRQFSNSRSEMNVSTLELGDSALYLCASSLGGLASTDTQYFGPGTRLTVL.

This clone was recorded once. The chain has TRBV4-2 and TRBJ1-2, with a weak D call TRBD1 (6 bases). V was trimmed by 1 base and J by 4 bases, leaving 19 bases between them. CDR3 size: 17 residues. Germline CDR1 reads LGHNA; CDR2 reads YNFKEQ. Here the CDR3 DNA reads TGTGCCAGCAGCCAAGTTGACAGGATCAGTTCGGCCTATGGCTACACCTTC. Its protein product is CASSQVDRISSAYGYTF.